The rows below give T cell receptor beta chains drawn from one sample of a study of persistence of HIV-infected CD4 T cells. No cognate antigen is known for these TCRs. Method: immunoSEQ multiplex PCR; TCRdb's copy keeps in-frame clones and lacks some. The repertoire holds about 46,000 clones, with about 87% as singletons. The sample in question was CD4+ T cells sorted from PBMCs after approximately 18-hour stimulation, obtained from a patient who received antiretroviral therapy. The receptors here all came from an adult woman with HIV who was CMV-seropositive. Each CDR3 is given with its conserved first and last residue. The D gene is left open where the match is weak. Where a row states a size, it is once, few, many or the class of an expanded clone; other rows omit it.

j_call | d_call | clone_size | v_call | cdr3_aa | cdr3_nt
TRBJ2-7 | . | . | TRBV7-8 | CASSSSAGSSYEQYF | TGTGCCAGCAGCTCCTCTGCCGGGAGTTCTTACGAGCAGTACTTC
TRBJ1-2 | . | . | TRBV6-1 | CASSEEGHYGYTF | TGTGCCAGCAGTGAAGAGGGACACTATGGCTACACCTTC
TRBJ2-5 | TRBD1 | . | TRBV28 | CASSLPPGTGETQYF | TGTGCCAGCAGTCTTCCCCCAGGGACAGGGGAGACCCAGTACTTC
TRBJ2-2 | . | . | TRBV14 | CASSQASDWTYSGELFF | TGTGCCAGCAGCCAAGCATCCGATTGGACGTATTCCGGGGAGCTGTTTTTT
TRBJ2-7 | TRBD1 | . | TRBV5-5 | CASSRPRDSLYEQYF | TGTGCCAGCAGCCGACCCCGGGACAGTCTCTACGAGCAGTACTTC
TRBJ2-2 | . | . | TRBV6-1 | CASSEERVLMRAGELFF | TGTGCCAGCAGTGAAGAAAGGGTTTTGATGAGGGCCGGGGAGCTGTTTTTT
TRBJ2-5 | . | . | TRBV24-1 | CATSELGVETQYF | TGTGCCACCTCAGAGTTGGGTGTGGAGACCCAGTACTTC
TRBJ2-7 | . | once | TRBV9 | CASSVETGEQYF | TGTGCCAGCAGCGTGGAGACTGGAGAGCAGTACTTC
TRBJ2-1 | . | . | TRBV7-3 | CASSLLAPTSYNEQFF | TGTGCCAGCAGCTTATTAGCGCCAACCTCCTACAATGAGCAGTTCTTC
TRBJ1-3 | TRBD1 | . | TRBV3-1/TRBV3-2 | CASSLQGRIFSGNTIYF | TGTGCCAGCAGCCTACAGGGGCGAATATTCTCTGGAAACACCATATATTTT
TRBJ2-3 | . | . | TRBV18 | CASSPQQGGSTDTQYF | TGTGCCAGCTCACCTCAACAGGGAGGTAGCACAGATACGCAGTATTTT
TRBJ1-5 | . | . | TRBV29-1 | CSVGGNSNQPQHF | TGCAGCGTTGGGGGAAATAGCAATCAGCCCCAGCATTTT
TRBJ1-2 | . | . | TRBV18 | CASSRSDTYGYTF | TGTGCCAGCTCTCGCTCAGACACCTATGGCTACACCTTC
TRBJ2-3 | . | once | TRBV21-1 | CASTGPGGGNTDTQYF | TGTGCCAGCACTGGTCCGGGGGGAGGAAACACAGATACGCAGTATTTT
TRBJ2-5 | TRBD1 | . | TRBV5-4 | CASSSTGTGRGETQYF | TGTGCCAGCAGCTCCACCGGGACAGGAAGGGGAGAGACCCAGTACTTC
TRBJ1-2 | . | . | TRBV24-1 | CATSVQSFGGYTF | TGTGCCACCAGCGTCCAATCTTTCGGCGGCTACACCTTC
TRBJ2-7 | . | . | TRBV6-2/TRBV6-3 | CASSYIAYEQYF | TGTGCCAGCAGTTACATCGCCTACGAGCAGTACTTC
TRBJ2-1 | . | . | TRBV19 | CASSTQTASSYNEQFF | TGTGCCAGTAGTACCCAGACGGCGAGCTCCTACAATGAGCAGTTCTTC
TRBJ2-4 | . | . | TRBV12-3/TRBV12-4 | CASSTLRDIQYF | TGTGCCAGCAGCACCTTAAGGGACATTCAGTACTTC
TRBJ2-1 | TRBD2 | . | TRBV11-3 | CASSPLAGANFGQFF | TGTGCCAGCAGCCCTTTAGCGGGGGCGAACTTTGGGCAGTTCTTC
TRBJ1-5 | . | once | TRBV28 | CASSPNRGAGRPQHF | TGTGCCAGCAGTCCTAACAGAGGCGCAGGACGGCCCCAGCATTTT
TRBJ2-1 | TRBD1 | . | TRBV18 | CASSPRDRGNEQFF | TGTGCCAGCTCACCACGGGACAGGGGAAATGAGCAGTTCTTC
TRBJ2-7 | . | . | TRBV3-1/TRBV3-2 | CASSQDNEQYF | TGTGCCAGCAGCCAAGATAACGAGCAGTACTTC
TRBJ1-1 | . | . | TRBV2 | CASSQLMNTEAFF | TGTGCCAGCAGCCAATTAATGAACACTGAAGCTTTCTTT
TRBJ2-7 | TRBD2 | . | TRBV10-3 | CAISEGTSGAF | TGTGCCATCAGTGAGGGGACTAGCGGGGCCTTC
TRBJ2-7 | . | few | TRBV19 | CASSASSYEQYF | TGTGCCAGTTCCGCGTCCTCCTACGAGCAGTACTTC
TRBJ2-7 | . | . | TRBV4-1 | CASSHLNLGEQYF | TGCGCCAGCAGCCACCTTAACCTTGGCGAGCAGTACTTC
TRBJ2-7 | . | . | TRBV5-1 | CASSLAEAGDYYEQYF | TGCGCCAGCAGCTTGGCCGAGGCAGGGGACTATTACGAGCAGTACTTC
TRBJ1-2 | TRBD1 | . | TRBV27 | CASSLRGGGMGGYTF | TGTGCCAGCAGTTTACGGGGAGGGGGCATGGGAGGCTACACCTTC
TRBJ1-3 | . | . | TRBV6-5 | CASEQASSGNTIYF | TGTGCCAGCGAACAGGCTAGCTCTGGAAACACCATATATTTT
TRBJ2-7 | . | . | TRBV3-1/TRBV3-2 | CASSLNYEQYF | TGTGCCAGCAGTCTCAATTACGAGCAGTACTTC
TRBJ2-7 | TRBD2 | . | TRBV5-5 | CASSPGFGLADPYEQYF | TGTGCCAGCAGCCCCGGGTTTGGGCTAGCGGACCCCTACGAGCAGTACTTC
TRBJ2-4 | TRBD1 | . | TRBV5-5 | CASSLQGARENIQYF | TGTGCCAGCAGCTTACAGGGGGCGCGTGAAAACATTCAGTACTTC
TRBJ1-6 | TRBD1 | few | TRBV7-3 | CASSLGRGDSPLHF | TGTGCCAGCAGCTTAGGCAGGGGGGATTCACCCCTCCACTTT
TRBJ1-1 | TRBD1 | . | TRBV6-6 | CASSPTSTGSAEAFF | TGTGCCAGCAGTCCGACATCGACAGGGTCGGCGGAAGCTTTCTTT
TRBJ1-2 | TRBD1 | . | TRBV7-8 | CASSRTGNYGYTF | TGTGCCAGCAGCCGGACAGGGAACTATGGCTACACCTTC
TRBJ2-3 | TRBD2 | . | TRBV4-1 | CASSQGEWGLARTDTQYF | TGCGCCAGCAGCCAAGGGGAGTGGGGACTAGCGAGGACAGATACGCAGTATTTT
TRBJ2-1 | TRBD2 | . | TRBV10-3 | CAISESALGLVSNEQFF | TGTGCCATCAGTGAGTCCGCATTGGGACTAGTGAGCAATGAGCAGTTCTTC
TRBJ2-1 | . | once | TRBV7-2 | CASSYRRGANEQFF | TGTGCCAGCAGCTATAGGAGGGGAGCGAATGAGCAGTTCTTC
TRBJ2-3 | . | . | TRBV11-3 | CASSPTLSSTDTQYF | TGTGCCAGCAGCCCAACACTGAGTTCTACAGATACGCAGTATTTT